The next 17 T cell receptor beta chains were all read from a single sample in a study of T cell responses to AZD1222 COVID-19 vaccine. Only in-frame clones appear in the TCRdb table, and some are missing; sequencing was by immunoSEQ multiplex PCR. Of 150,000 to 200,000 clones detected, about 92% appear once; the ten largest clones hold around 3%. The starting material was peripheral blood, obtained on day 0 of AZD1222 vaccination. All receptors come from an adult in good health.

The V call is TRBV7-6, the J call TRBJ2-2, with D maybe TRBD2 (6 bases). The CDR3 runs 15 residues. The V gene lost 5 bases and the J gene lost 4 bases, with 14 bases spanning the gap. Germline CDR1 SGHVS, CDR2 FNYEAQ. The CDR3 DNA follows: TGTGCCAGCAGCGTAGGGTGGGGAGGCACCGGGGAGCTGTTTTTT. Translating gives CASSVGWGGTGELFF.

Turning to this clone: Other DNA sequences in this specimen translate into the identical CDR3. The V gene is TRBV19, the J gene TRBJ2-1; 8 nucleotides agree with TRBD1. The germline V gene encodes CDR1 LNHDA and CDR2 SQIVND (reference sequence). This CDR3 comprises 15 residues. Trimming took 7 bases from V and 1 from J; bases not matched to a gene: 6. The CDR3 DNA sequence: TGTGCCAGTATCCCAGACAGGGGATCCTACAATGAGCAGTTCTTC. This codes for CASIPDRGSYNEQFF.

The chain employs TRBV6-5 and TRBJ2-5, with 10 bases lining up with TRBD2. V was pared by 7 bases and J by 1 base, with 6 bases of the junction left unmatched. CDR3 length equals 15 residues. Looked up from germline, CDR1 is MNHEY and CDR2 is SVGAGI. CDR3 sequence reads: CASTKLAGAQETQYF. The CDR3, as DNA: TGTGCCAGCACTAAGCTAGCGGGGGCCCAAGAGACCCAGTACTTC.

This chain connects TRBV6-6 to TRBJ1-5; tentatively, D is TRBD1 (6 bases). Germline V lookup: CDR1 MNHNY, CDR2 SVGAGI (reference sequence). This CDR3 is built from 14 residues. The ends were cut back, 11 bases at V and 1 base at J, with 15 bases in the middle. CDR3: CAVCSQGSNQPQHF. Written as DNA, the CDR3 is TGTGCCGTCTGCTCCCAGGGGAGCAATCAGCCCCAGCATTTT.

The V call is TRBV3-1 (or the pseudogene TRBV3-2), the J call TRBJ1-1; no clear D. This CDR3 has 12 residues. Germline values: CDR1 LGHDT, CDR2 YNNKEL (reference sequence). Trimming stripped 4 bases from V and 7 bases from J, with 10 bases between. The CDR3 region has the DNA TGTGCCAGCAGCCGCAGCAAGAGTGAAGCTTTCTTT. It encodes CASSRSKSEAFF.

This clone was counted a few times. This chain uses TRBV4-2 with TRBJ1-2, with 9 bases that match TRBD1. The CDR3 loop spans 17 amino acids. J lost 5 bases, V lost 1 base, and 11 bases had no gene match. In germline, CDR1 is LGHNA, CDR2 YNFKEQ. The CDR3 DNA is TGTGCCAGCAGCCAAGGCCCGCGGGACAGGGATTCTTATGGCTACACCTTC. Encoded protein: CASSQGPRDRDSYGYTF.

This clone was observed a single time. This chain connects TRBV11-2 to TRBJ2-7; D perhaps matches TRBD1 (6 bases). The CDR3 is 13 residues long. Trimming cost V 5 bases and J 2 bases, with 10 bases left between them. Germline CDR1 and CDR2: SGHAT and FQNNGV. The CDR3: CASSPDSPYEQYF. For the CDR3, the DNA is TGTGCCAGCAGCCCGGACAGTCCCTACGAGCAGTACTTC.

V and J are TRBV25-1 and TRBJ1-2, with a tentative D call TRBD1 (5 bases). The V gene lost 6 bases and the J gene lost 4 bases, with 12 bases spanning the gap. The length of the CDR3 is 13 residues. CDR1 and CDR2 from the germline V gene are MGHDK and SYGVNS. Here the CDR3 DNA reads TGTGCCAGCAGCGCCCAGGGCACCTATGGCTACACCTTC. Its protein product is CASSAQGTYGYTF.

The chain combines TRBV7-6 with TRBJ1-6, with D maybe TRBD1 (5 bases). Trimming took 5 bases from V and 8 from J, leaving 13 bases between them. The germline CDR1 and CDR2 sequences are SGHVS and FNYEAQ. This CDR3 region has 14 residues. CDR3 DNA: TGTGCCAGCAGCCCCCCGGGGCAGGATTCACCCCTCCACTTT. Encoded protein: CASSPPGQDSPLHF.

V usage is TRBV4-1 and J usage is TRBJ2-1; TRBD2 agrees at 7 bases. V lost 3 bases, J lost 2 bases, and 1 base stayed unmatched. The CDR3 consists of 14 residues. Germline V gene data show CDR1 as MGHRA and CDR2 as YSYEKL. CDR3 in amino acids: CASSQSGTYNEQFF. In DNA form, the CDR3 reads TGCGCCAGCAGCCAGAGCGGGACCTACAATGAGCAGTTCTTC.

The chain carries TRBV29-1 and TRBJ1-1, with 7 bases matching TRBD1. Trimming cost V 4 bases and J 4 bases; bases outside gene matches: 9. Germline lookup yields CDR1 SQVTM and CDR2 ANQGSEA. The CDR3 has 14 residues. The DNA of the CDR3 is TGCAGCGTTGGGGACAGACCCTTGGGCACTGAAGCTTTCTTT. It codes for CSVGDRPLGTEAFF.

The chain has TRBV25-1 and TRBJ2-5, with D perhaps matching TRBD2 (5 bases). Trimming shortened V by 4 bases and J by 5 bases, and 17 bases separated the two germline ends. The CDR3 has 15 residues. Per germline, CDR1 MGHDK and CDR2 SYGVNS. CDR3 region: CASSGPDWRRETQYF. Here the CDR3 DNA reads TGTGCCAGCAGTGGGCCGGACTGGAGGAGGGAGACCCAGTACTTC.

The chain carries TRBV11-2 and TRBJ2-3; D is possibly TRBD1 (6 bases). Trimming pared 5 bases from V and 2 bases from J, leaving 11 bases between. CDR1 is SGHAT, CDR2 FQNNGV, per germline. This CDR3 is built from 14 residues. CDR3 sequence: CASSLQGYTDTQYF. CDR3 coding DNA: TGTGCCAGCAGCCTACAGGGCTACACAGATACGCAGTATTTT. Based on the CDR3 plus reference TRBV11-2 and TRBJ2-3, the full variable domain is EAGVAQSPRYKIIEKRQSVAFWCNPISGHATLYWYQQILGQGPKLLIQFQNNGVVDDSQLPKDRFSAERLKGVDSTLKIQPAKLEDSAVYLCASSLQGYTDTQYFGPGTRLTVL.

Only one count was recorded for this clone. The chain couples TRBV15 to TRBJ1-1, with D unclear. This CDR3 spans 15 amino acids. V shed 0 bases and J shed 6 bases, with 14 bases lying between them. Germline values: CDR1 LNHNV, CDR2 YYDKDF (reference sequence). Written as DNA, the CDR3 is TGTGCCACCAGCAGAGATCGGTCGCCCGAGGCTGAAGCTTTCTTT. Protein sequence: CATSRDRSPEAEAFF.

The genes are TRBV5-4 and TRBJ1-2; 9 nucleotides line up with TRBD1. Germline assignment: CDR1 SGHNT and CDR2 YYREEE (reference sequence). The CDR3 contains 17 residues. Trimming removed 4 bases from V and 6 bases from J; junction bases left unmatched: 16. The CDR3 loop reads CASSPGGTGRKEDGYTF. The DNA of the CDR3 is TGTGCCAGCAGCCCAGGTGGGACAGGGAGGAAGGAGGATGGCTACACCTTC.

The CDR3 nucleotides read TGTGCCAGCAGCTTGGCCCAAACCGGGGAGCTGTTTTTT. Translated, it gives CASSLAQTGELFF. The chain employs TRBV5-6 and TRBJ2-2, with D unresolved. The V gene's germline CDR1 is SGHDT and CDR2 YYEEEE. Trimming took off 0 bases at V and 5 bases at J, with 5 bases between the two ends. This CDR3 region has 13 residues.

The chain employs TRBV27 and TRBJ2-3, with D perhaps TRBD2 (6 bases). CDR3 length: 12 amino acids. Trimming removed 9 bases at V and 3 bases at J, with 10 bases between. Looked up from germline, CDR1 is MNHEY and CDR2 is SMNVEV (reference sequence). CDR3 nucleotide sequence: TGTGCCAGTTCCGGGGGAACAGATACGCAGTATTTT. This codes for CASSGGTDTQYF.